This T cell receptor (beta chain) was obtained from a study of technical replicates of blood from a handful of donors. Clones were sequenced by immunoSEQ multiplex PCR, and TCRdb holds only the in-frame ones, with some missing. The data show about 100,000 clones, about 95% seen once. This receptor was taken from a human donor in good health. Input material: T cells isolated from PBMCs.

As DNA, the CDR3 is TGTGCCAGCAGTGCCCCTAATGAAGCTTTCTTT. Translating gives CASSAPNEAFF. The rearrangement joins TRBV2 to TRBJ1-1; D is ambiguous. V gave up 4 bases and J gave up 7 bases, with 7 bases separating them. CDR3 size: 11 residues. Germline-derived CDR1 and CDR2 are SNHLY and FYNNEI.